This TCR beta chain derives from a study of control samples from healthy donors and cancer patients. Using immunoSEQ multiplex PCR, the repertoire was profiled, and TCRdb retains in-frame clones only, with some absent. Of around 140,000 clones detected, roughly 91% appear once; the ten largest clones hold 6.5% to 9.5%. CDR1 SGHRS and CDR2 YFSETQ come from the germline V gene. This CDR3 has 15 residues. V gave up 4 bases and J gave up 1 base, with 15 bases separating them. J is TRBJ2-7 and V is TRBV5-1; tentative D call: TRBD2 (6 bases). This receptor was identified in a man over 45 with head and neck cancer. The source material was PBMCs. The CDR3 DNA reads as TGCGCCAGCAGCACCTCGGAGGGAGCTTCCTACGAGCAGTACTTC. It yields the protein CASSTSEGASYEQYF.